This entry concerns a single T cell receptor beta chain. In this sample, this clone turned up once. Its antigen target is currently unknown. No base-level quality is on record; no much larger clone is a single base apart. The samples were taken from patients with Merkel cell carcinoma. The data stem from a study of T cells and Merkel cell carcinoma outcomes (dated by TCRdb to the early 2020s). Background on the whole study: The tumor T-cell repertoire, together with T-cell density, was examined as a predictor of clinical outcome in patients with Merkel cell carcinoma.

Broad study findings and their caveats: T-cell repertoire features combined with T-cell density were reported to predict clinical outcomes in Merkel cell carcinoma patients.

From the cysteine up to the phenylalanine, the CDR3 has a length of 14 residues. Just CDR3 DNA is preserved here, 42 bases in frame from base 1. The CDR1 and CDR2 encoded by the germline V gene are SGHRS and YFSETQ. V loses 2 bases of germline sequence and J loses 0 bases, and the interval between the two ends is 6 bases. Libraries were constructed by the immunoSEQ multiplex PCR assay. TCRdb retrieved this table from immuneACCESS and kept in-frame rearrangements only. Not all clones are present; in checked studies, unresolved V genes account for under half, and no reason is known for the remainder. Present in this sample are about 15,000 clones, about four fifths of which were seen just once. The top ten clonotypes cover roughly 10% of the sample.

Sample: tumor tissue from Merkel cell carcinoma. This TCR was recovered from a human donor with Merkel cell carcinoma. This chain joins TRBV5-1 to TRBJ1-3; no D segment can be confidently identified. The CDR3 region has the sequence CASSFPDSGNTIYF. In nucleotides, the sequence is TGCGCCAGCAGCTTCCCGGACTCTGGAAACACCATATATTTT.